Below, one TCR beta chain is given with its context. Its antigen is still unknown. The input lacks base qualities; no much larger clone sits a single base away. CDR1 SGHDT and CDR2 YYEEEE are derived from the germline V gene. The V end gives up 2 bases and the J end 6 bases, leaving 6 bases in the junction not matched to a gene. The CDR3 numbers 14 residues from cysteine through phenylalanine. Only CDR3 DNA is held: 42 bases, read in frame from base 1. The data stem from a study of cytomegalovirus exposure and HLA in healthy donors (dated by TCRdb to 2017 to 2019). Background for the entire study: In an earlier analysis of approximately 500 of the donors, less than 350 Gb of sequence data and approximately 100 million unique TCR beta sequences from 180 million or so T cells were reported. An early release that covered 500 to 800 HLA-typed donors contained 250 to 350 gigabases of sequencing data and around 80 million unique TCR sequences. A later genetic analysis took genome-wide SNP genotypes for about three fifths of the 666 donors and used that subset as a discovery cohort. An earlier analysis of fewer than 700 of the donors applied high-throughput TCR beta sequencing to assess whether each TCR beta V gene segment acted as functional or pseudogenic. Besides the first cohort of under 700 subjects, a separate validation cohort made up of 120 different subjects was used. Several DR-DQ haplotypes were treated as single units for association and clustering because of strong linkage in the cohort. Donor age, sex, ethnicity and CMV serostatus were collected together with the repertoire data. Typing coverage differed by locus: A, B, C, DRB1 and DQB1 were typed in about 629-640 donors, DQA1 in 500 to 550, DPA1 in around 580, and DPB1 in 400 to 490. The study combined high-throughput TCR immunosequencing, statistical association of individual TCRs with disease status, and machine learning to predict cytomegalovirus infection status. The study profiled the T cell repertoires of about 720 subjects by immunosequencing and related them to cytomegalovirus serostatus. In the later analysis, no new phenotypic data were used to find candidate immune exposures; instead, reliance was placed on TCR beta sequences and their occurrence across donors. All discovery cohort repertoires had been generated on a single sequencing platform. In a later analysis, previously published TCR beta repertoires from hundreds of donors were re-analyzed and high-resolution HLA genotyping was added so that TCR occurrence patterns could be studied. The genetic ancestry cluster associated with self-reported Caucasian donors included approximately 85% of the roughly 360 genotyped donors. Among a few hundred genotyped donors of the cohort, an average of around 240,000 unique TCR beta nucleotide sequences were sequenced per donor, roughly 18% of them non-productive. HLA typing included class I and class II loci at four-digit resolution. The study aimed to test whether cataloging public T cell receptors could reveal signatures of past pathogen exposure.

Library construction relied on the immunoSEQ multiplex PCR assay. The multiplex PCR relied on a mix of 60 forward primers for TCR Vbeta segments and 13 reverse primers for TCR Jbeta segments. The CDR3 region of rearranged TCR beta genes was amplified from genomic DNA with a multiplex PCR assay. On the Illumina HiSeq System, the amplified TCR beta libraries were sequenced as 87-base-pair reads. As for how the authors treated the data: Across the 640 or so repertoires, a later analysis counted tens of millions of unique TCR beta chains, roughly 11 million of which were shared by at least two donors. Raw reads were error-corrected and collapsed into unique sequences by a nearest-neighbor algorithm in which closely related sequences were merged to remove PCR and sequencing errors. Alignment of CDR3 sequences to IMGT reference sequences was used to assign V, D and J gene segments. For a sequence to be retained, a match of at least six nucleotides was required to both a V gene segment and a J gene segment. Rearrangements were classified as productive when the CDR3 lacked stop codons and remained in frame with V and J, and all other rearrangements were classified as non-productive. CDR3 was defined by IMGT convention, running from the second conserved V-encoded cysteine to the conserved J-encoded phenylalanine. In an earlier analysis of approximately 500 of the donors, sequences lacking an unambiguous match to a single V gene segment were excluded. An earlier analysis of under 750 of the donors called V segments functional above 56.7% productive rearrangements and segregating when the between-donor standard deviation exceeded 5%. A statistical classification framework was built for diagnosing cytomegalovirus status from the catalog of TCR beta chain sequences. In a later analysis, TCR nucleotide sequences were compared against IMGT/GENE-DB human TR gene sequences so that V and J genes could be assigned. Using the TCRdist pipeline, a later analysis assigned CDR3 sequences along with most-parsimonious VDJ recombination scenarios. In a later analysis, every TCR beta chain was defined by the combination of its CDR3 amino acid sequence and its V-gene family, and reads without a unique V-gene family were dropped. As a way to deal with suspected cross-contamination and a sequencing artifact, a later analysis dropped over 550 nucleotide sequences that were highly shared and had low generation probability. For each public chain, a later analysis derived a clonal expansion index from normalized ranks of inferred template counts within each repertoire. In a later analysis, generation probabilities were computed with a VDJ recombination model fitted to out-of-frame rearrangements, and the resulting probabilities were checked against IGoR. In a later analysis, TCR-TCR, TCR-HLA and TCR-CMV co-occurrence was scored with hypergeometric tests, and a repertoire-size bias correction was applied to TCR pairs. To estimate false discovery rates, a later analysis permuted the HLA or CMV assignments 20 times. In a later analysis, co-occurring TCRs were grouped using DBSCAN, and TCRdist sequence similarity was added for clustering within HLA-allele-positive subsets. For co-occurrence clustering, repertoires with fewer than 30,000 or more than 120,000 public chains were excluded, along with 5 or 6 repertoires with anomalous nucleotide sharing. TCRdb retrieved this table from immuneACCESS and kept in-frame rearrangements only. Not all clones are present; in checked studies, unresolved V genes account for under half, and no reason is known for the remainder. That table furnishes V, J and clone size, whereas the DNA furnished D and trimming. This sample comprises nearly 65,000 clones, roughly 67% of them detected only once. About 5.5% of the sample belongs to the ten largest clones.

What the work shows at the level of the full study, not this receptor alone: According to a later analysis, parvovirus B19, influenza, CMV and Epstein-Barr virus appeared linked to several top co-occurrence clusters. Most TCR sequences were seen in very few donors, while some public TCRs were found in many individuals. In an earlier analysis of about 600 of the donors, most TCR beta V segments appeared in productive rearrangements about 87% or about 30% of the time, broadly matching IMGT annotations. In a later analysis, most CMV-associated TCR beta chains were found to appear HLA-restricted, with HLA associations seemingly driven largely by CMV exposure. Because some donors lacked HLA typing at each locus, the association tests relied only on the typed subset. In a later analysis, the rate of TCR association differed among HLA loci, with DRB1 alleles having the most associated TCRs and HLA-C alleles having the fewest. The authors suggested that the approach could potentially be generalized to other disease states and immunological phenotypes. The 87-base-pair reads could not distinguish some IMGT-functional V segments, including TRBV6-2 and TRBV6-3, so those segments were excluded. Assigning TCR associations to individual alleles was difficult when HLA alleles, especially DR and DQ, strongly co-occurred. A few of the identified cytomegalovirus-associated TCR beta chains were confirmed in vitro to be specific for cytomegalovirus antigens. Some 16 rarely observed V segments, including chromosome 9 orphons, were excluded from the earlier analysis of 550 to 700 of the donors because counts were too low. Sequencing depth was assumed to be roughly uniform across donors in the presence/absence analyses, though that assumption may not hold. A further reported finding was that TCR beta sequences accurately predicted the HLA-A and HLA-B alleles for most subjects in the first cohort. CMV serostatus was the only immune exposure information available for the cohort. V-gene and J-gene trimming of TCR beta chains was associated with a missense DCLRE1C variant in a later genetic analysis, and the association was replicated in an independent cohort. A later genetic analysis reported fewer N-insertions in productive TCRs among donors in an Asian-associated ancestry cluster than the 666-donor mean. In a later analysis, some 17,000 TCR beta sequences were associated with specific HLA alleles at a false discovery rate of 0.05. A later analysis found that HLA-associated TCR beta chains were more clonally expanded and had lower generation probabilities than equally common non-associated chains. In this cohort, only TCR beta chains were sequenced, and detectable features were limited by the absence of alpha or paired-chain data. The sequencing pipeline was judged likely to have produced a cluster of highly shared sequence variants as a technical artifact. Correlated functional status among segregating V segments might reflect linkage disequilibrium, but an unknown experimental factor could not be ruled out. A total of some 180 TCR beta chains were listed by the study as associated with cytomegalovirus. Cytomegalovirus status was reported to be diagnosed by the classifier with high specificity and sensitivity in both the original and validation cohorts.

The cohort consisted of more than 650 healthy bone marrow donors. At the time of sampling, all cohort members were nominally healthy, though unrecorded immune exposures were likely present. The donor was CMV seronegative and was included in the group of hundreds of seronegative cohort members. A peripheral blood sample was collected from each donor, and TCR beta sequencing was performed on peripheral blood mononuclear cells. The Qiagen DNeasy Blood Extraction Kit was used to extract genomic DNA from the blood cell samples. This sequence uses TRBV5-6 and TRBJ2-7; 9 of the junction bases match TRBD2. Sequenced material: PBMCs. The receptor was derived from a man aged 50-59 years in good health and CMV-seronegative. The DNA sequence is TGTGCCAGCAGCTTCCCGGGACTAGCTTCCGAGCAGTACTTC. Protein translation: CASSFPGLASEQYF. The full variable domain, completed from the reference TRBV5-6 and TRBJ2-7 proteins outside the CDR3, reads DAGVTQSPTHLIKTRGQQVTLRCSPKSGHDTVSWYQQALGQGPQFIFQYYEEEERQRGNFPDRFSGHQFPNYSSELNVNALLLGDSALYLCASSFPGLASEQYFGPGTRLTVT.